This T cell receptor beta chain was recorded in a study of T cell changes during pregnancy in multiple sclerosis. Produced via immunoSEQ multiplex PCR; TCRdb's table is partial and in-frame only. This table holds tens of thousands of clones, around 94% found once. Sequencing used CD4+ T cells from peripheral blood mononuclear cells, obtained in the first trimester of pregnancy. The clonotype originates from a female donor with multiple sclerosis, enrolled in a pregnancy study.

The DNA for the CDR3 is TGTGCCAGCAGCGCCAAGGCTCCGGGCGCCAGGGCGGATACGCAGTATTTT. Its translation is CASSAKAPGARADTQYF. The chain uses TRBV7-3 and TRBJ2-3; TRBD1 might be the D (5 bases). CDR1 is SGHTA, CDR2 FQGTGA, per germline. The CDR3 consists of 17 residues. The V gene lost 5 bases and the J gene lost 6 bases, with 24 bases spanning the gap.